The rows below give T cell receptor beta chains drawn from one sample of a study of regulatory T cells in long-lasting Graves disease. TCRdb used MiXCR to reprocess the multiplex PCR reads, holding one entry per CDR3 protein. The table shows 350,000 to 550,000 distinct CDR3 sequences, with roughly 15% occurring only once. The data also belong to a second study, concerning T cells in Graves' hyperthyroidism and ophthalmopathy.

Sequences were derived from peripheral blood mononuclear cells (PBMCs), sampled at new diagnosis, from a patient treated with antithyroid drugs. The receptors stem from a young woman with Graves disease. The CDR3 runs from the conserved cysteine through the conserved F or W. A D gene is named only where the DNA matches it firmly. The size of a clone is reported for some rows only, either as once, few or many, or as a class for expanded clones.

TRBV7-9	many	TRBD1	TRBJ2-3	CASSQRTGSTDTQYF	TGTGCCAGCAGCCAACGGACAGGGAGCACAGATACGCAGTATTTT
TRBV29-1	few	-	TRBJ2-7	CSARGGLYEQYF	TGCAGCGCTAGGGGGGGACTCTACGAGCAGTACTTC
TRBV7-9	many	TRBD2	TRBJ2-7	CASSFSGRAGDEQYF	TGTGCCAGCAGCTTTAGCGGGAGGGCCGGGGACGAGCAGTACTTC
TRBV2	many	TRBD2	TRBJ2-3	CASRRRTSGSRTDTQYF	TGTGCCAGCAGAAGAAGGACTAGCGGGAGTAGGACAGATACGCAGTATTTT
TRBV5-1	many	-	TRBJ1-2	CASSLGVRYGYTF	TGCGCCAGCAGCTTGGGAGTCCGCTATGGCTACACCTTC
TRBV4-2	-	TRBD2	TRBJ2-1	CASSQVAATGGTQFF	TGTGCCAGCAGCCAAGTAGCAGCGACCGGGGGGACCCAGTTCTTC
TRBV3-1	many	-	TRBJ2-7	CASSIKGVGEQYF	TGTGCCAGCAGCATTAAAGGGGTTGGGGAGCAGTACTTC
TRBV12-5	many	-	TRBJ2-3	CASGLDLTDTQYF	TGTGCTAGTGGTTTGGACCTCACAGATACGCAGTATTTT
TRBV30	many	-	TRBJ2-7	CAWSKPGAYEQYF	TGTGCCTGGAGTAAGCCAGGAGCCTACGAGCAGTACTTC
TRBV6-2/TRBV6-3	-	-	TRBJ1-1	CASTQDRSEAFF	TGTGCCAGCACCCAAGACAGGAGTGAAGCTTTCTTT
TRBV28	many	TRBD2	TRBJ2-1	CASSFGGVGNEQFF	TGTGCCAGCAGTTTCGGGGGGGTGGGGAATGAGCAGTTCTTC
TRBV11-2	-	-	TRBJ1-6	CASSSRNSPLHF	TGTGCCAGCAGCTCAAGGAATTCACCCCTCCACTTT
TRBV20-1	few	TRBD2	TRBJ2-3	CSAINPGLAGAHSTDTQYF	TGCAGTGCCATCAATCCGGGACTAGCGGGAGCGCACTCCACAGATACGCAGTATTTT
TRBV6-2/TRBV6-3	-	-	TRBJ1-1	CASSYITPGALGTEAFF	TGTGCCAGCAGTTACATAACTCCCGGGGCCCTAGGGACTGAAGCTTTCTTT
TRBV7-2	many	TRBD2	TRBJ2-1	CASSLNGLAGGGEQFF	TGTGCCAGCAGCTTAAATGGGCTAGCGGGAGGCGGTGAGCAGTTCTTC
TRBV20-1	many	TRBD1	TRBJ2-7	CSARTTGGEQYF	TGCAGTGCAAGAACGACAGGGGGCGAGCAGTACTTC
TRBV18	few	-	TRBJ2-7	CASSPQFGYEQYF	TGTGCCAGCTCACCACAATTTGGTTACGAGCAGTACTTC
TRBV15	many	-	TRBJ2-7	CATSRGTHGGPYEQYF	TGTGCCACCAGTCGAGGGACCCACGGGGGCCCCTACGAGCAGTACTTC
TRBV28	-	TRBD1	TRBJ2-7	CASSSRGTGAYEQYF	TGTGCCAGCAGTTCCAGGGGGACAGGGGCCTACGAGCAGTACTTC
TRBV29-1	many	TRBD2	TRBJ2-1	CSVVWGGNEQFF	TGCAGCGTTGTCTGGGGGGGGAATGAGCAGTTCTTC
TRBV14	many	-	TRBJ2-2	CASSQVAGDTGELFF	TGTGCCAGCAGCCAAGTTGCTGGGGACACCGGGGAGCTGTTTTTT
TRBV7-9	many	-	TRBJ2-3	CASSLATGTSEGDTQYF	TGTGCCAGCAGCTTAGCTACCGGGACATCCGAGGGGGATACGCAGTATTTT
TRBV20-1	few	TRBD1	TRBJ1-1	CSARDTGTGLTEAFF	TGCAGTGCTAGAGATACCGGGACAGGGTTGACTGAAGCTTTCTTT
TRBV12-3/TRBV12-4	-	-	TRBJ1-1	CASSLAGSGDTEAFF	TGTGCCAGCAGTTTAGCGGGATCCGGAGACACTGAAGCTTTCTTT
TRBV9	-	TRBD2	TRBJ2-1	CASSPTAGEYNEQFF	TGTGCCAGCAGCCCAACCGCGGGAGAGTACAATGAGCAGTTCTTC
TRBV28	few	TRBD1	TRBJ1-1	CASTLPFGGQGLTEASF	TGTGCCAGCACCCTTCCATTTGGGGGACAGGGGTTAACTGAAGCTTCCTTT
TRBV7-9	once	TRBD2	TRBJ2-1	CASSSQLVSGSINEQFF	TGTGCCAGCAGCTCCCAGCTAGTTAGCGGGAGTATCAATGAGCAGTTCTTC
TRBV6-2/TRBV6-3	many	TRBD1	TRBJ2-7	CASRPGQGTYEQYF	TGTGCCAGCAGGCCGGGACAGGGGACGTACGAGCAGTACTTC
TRBV28	many	-	TRBJ2-1	CASRRGGSDNEQFF	TGTGCCAGCAGAAGGGGGGGCTCTGACAATGAGCAGTTCTTC
TRBV11-1	-	-	TRBJ1-1	CASSLQEGRTEAFF	TGTGCCAGCAGCTTACAAGAGGGGCGGACTGAAGCTTTCTTT
TRBV3-1	many	-	TRBJ1-2	CASSPRQPYYGYTF	TGTGCCAGCAGCCCCCGGCAGCCGTACTATGGCTACACCTTC
TRBV28	many	-	TRBJ1-2	CASRKNGAQHSLDGYTF	TGTGCCAGCAGGAAAAACGGGGCGCAGCACAGTTTGGATGGCTACACCTTC
TRBV28	few	TRBD2	TRBJ2-2	CASSLTSGSNWGELFF	TGTGCCAGCAGTCTGACTAGCGGGAGCAATTGGGGGGAGCTGTTTTTT
TRBV11-2	many	-	TRBJ1-6	CASSLKRDYNSPLHF	TGTGCCAGCAGCTTAAAAAGGGATTATAATTCACCCCTCCACTTT
TRBV12-3/TRBV12-4	many	-	TRBJ1-1	CASRRDFGNTEAFF	TGTGCCAGCAGAAGGGACTTCGGGAACACTGAAGCTTTCTTT
TRBV20-1	-	TRBD1	TRBJ1-5	CSAQTGSSNQPQHF	TGCAGTGCGCAGACAGGGTCAAGCAATCAGCCCCAGCATTTT
TRBV14	few	TRBD2	TRBJ2-1	CASSQDGISSGGRSYNEQFF	TGTGCCAGCAGCCAAGATGGTATTTCGAGCGGCGGGAGATCCTACAATGAGCAGTTCTTC